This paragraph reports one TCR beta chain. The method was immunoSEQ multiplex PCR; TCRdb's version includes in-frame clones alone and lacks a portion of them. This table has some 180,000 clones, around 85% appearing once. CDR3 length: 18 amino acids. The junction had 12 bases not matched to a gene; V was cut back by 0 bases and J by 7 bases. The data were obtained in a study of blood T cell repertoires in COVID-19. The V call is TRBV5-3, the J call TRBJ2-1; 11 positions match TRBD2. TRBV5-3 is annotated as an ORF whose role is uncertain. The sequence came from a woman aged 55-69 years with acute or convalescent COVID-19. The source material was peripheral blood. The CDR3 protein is CARSLACVIAGGRNEQFF. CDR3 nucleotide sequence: TGTGCCAGAAGCTTGGCCTGCGTAATAGCGGGAGGGAGGAATGAGCAGTTCTTC.